This entry lists 18 T cell receptor beta chains sequenced from one sample in a study of PD-1 blockade in mismatch repair-deficient tumors. The protocol was immunoSEQ multiplex PCR, while the TCRdb copy is restricted to in-frame clones and leaves out a portion. Among around 130,000 clones listed, approximately 91% were seen once. Here the sequenced sample was peripheral blood, taken approximately 72 weeks after starting pembrolizumab. These receptors all stem from an adult with mismatch repair-deficient cancer.

CDR3 region: CASSPVGSEAFF. As DNA, the CDR3 is TGTGCCAGCAGCCCTGTAGGGTCCGAAGCTTTCTTT. The chain joins TRBV5-8 to TRBJ1-1; D remains ambiguous. Looked up from germline, CDR1 is SGHTS and CDR2 is YDEGEE. Trimming removed 4 bases at V and 8 bases at J, with 12 bases between. This CDR3 has 12 amino acids.

The chain links TRBV4-3 to TRBJ2-4; TRBD1 might be the D (5 bases). Trimming took off 0 bases at V and 0 bases at J, with 12 bases between the two ends. Germline values: CDR1 LGHNA, CDR2 YSLEER. This CDR3 spans 17 amino acids. CDR3 sequence: CASSQDPAGLAKNIQYF. The CDR3 DNA reads as TGCGCCAGCAGCCAAGATCCCGCAGGGTTAGCCAAAAACATTCAGTACTTC.

The chain has TRBV27 and TRBJ2-7, with a weak D call TRBD1 (5 bases). The ends were cut back, 11 bases at V and 3 bases at J, with 17 bases in the middle. Looked up from germline, CDR1 is MNHEY and CDR2 is SMNVEV (reference sequence). The CDR3 has 13 amino acids. CDR3 nucleotides: TGTGCCTCCCAGCAGGGAATAGGCTACGAGCAGTACTTC. It yields the protein CASQQGIGYEQYF.

V gene TRBV5-5 combines with J gene TRBJ2-3; D not resolved. CDR3 length equals 14 residues. Trimming cost V 1 base and J 2 bases, with 8 bases left between them. Germline lookup yields CDR1 SGHKS and CDR2 YYEKEE (reference sequence). This chain's CDR3 is CASSLFPDTDTQYF. In nucleotides, the CDR3 is TGTGCCAGCAGCTTGTTTCCCGACACAGATACGCAGTATTTT.

The chain is built from TRBV29-1 and TRBJ2-1; D is perhaps TRBD1 or TRBD2 (5 bases each). V lost 7 bases, J lost 6 bases, and 10 bases lay in between. CDR3 length: 11 amino acids. The germline V gene encodes CDR1 SQVTM and CDR2 ANQGSEA. CDR3 sequence reads: CSGRDANEQFF. The DNA of the CDR3 is TGCAGCGGCCGGGACGCCAATGAGCAGTTCTTC.

J is TRBJ2-3 and V is TRBV7-9; D possibly corresponds to TRBD2 (6 bases). The CDR3 consists of 14 residues. Trimming removed 4 bases from V and 5 bases from J, with 13 bases in between. CDR1 and CDR2 (germline): SEHNR, FQNEAQ (reference sequence). CDR3 DNA: TGTGCCAGCAGCTCGTGGGAGGAACAAGATACGCAGTATTTT. It specifies CASSSWEEQDTQYF.

J is TRBJ1-2 and V is TRBV6-5; D ambiguous. Trimming pared 0 bases from V and 7 bases from J, leaving 12 bases between. CDR3 length: 14 amino acids. CDR1 and CDR2 (germline): MNHEY, SVGAGI. The CDR3 sequence: CASSYSKIGTGYTF. The CDR3, as DNA: TGTGCCAGCAGTTACTCGAAGATCGGAACTGGCTACACCTTC.

The chain links TRBV4-1 to TRBJ2-1; the match to TRBD2 covers 12 bases. This CDR3 comprises 17 residues. Germline lookup yields CDR1 MGHRA and CDR2 YSYEKL. The V segment lost 4 bases and the J segment 3 bases; nucleotides outside the gene matches: 7. The DNA for the CDR3 is TGCGCCAGCAGCCCCGGGGGACTAGCGGGCAACTACAATGAGCAGTTCTTC. Protein product: CASSPGGLAGNYNEQFF.

The gene calls are TRBV29-1 and TRBJ1-2; D remains ambiguous. The ends were cut back, 6 bases at V and 7 bases at J, with 15 bases in the middle. The CDR3 totals 12 residues. The V gene's germline CDR1 is SQVTM and CDR2 ANQGSEA. The CDR3 protein is CSVPKKAGGYTF. The CDR3 DNA reads as TGCAGCGTCCCAAAAAAGGCCGGTGGCTACACCTTC.

The rearrangement links TRBV5-6 to TRBJ2-2; 14 bases line up with TRBD2. Germline V gene data show CDR1 as SGHDT and CDR2 as YYEEEE. The CDR3 runs to 18 residues. The V segment lost 3 bases and the J segment 1 base; nucleotides outside the gene matches: 5. CDR3 protein: CASSWTSGRTVNTGELFF. The DNA of the CDR3 is TGTGCCAGCAGCTGGACTAGCGGGAGGACCGTGAACACCGGGGAGCTGTTTTTT.

The chain combines TRBV5-8 with TRBJ1-5, with 10 bases that match TRBD1. This CDR3 is built from 17 residues. Germline V gene sequence: CDR1 SGHTS, CDR2 YDEGEE. Trimming at V came to 4 bases and at J to 3 bases, leaving 10 bases not matched to a gene. The CDR3: CASSPGWGQGNNQPQHF. As DNA, the CDR3 is TGTGCCAGCAGCCCCGGGTGGGGACAGGGGAACAATCAGCCCCAGCATTTT.

Here the CDR3 DNA reads TGTGCCAGCAGTTACGCAGCGGGAGGGTACGAGCAGTACTTC. Encoded protein: CASSYAAGGYEQYF. V and J are TRBV6-5 and TRBJ2-7, with TRBD2 matching 10 bases. Per germline, CDR1 MNHEY and CDR2 SVGAGI. This CDR3 is built from 14 residues. Trimming took 2 bases from V and 4 from J; bases not matched to a gene: 2.

This rearrangement joins TRBV11-2 to TRBJ2-7; 8 bases line up with TRBD1. Losses at the gene ends were 5 bases for V and 2 bases for J; bases not matched to a gene: 8. The CDR3 runs to 15 residues. CDR1 is SGHAT, CDR2 FQNNGV, per germline. The CDR3 DNA reads TGTGCCAGCAGCCCAGGGACAGGTCCTGCCTACGAGCAGTACTTC. Its translation is CASSPGTGPAYEQYF.

This clone has a single count. The rearrangement uses TRBV28 and TRBJ2-5, with D tentatively TRBD2 (5 bases). Germline assignment: CDR1 MDHEN and CDR2 SYDVKM. This CDR3 contains 14 residues. V was pared by 5 bases and J by 1 base, with 11 bases between. CDR3 nucleotides: TGTGCCAGCAGTGCCATCCGGGGCCAAGAGACCCAGTACTTC. Its protein is CASSAIRGQETQYF.

This sequence joins TRBV13 and TRBJ2-7; 8 positions match TRBD1. Germline V gene lookup returns CDR1 PRHDT and CDR2 FYEKMQ (reference sequence). The CDR3 is 13 amino acids. Trimming took 2 bases from V and 5 from J; bases not matched to a gene: 2. The CDR3 nucleotides read TGTGCCAGCAGCTTAACACAGGGGGACGAGCAGTACTTC. The encoded protein is CASSLTQGDEQYF.

The count of this clone is one. The chain joins TRBV30 to TRBJ2-7; D is ambiguous. With 2 bases removed from V and 2 bases from J, the gap between germline ends came to 4 bases. CDR1 GTSNPN and CDR2 SVGIG come from the germline V gene (reference sequence). The CDR3 sequence is 11 residues long. The chain's CDR3 is CAWSITYEQYF. The CDR3 coding sequence is TGTGCCTGGAGTATAACCTACGAGCAGTACTTC.

V gene TRBV6-5 combines with J gene TRBJ1-1, with D hard to call. There are 14 residues in the CDR3. Trimming cost V 2 bases and J 6 bases, with 13 bases left between them. In germline, CDR1 is MNHEY, CDR2 SVGAGI. The CDR3 protein is CASSYGPLGAEAFF. For the CDR3, the DNA is TGTGCCAGCAGTTACGGACCTCTCGGGGCTGAAGCTTTCTTT.

The V call is TRBV4-1, the J call TRBJ2-7; 11 bases align to TRBD2. Trimming cost V 4 bases and J 3 bases; bases outside gene matches: 2. The germline V gene has CDR1 MGHRA and CDR2 YSYEKL. This CDR3 spans 14 amino acids. CDR3 DNA: TGCGCCAGCAGCCCGGGACTAGCGGTCTACGAGCAGTACTTC. Its translation: CASSPGLAVYEQYF.